The 8 T cell receptor beta chains below all came from one sample that was sequenced in a study of response to subunit inactivated influenza vaccine. TCRdb reprocessed the RT-PCR reads with MiXCR, giving one entry per CDR3 protein. This sample has 300,000 to 350,000 distinct CDR3 sequences, with less than 25% found just once. The source material was PBMCs from blood, sampled 21 months after vaccination. The receptors here all came from a man between 50 and 75 years old who received an inactivated influenza vaccine.

The chain joins TRBV5-1 to TRBJ2-5; perhaps TRBD2 as D (6 bases). The CDR3 spans 14 residues. Germline V gives CDR1 SGHRS, CDR2 YFSETQ. The V end was cut by 2 bases, the J end by 2 bases, with 10 bases between. CDR3 amino acids: CASSFGSGQETQYF. The CDR3 nucleotides read TGCGCCAGCAGCTTTGGGAGCGGGCAAGAGACCCAGTACTTC.

The genes are TRBV20-1 and TRBJ2-2; perhaps TRBD2 as D (6 bases). V dropped 6 bases and J dropped 5 bases, with 25 bases sitting between them. Germline loops: CDR1 DFQATT, CDR2 SNEGSKA (reference sequence). The CDR3 is 17 amino acids. The CDR3 here is CSAIDLAEEHWTGELFF. As DNA, the CDR3 is TGCAGTGCCATTGACTTAGCGGAGGAGCATTGGACCGGGGAGCTGTTTTTT.

The chain links TRBV12-3 or TRBV12-4 to TRBJ2-1; 10 bases agree with TRBD2. The CDR3 is made up of 17 amino acids. The V gene end was trimmed by 5 bases and the J gene end by 6 bases; junction bases not matched to a gene: 13. CDR3 sequence (DNA): TGTGCCAGCAGTCCTTTTGCTAGGGCTAGCGGGGGCAATGAGCAGTTCTTC. Translation gives CASSPFARASGGNEQFF.

The chain carries TRBV6-5 and TRBJ1-5; 7 positions agree with TRBD1. In germline, CDR1 is MNHEY, CDR2 SVGAGI. V was clipped by 2 bases and J by 6 bases; unmatched bases: 7. The CDR3 is 15 residues long. Here the CDR3 DNA reads TGTGCCAGCAGTTACCTCGACAGGGTGGGTCAGCCCCAGCATTTT. Its protein is CASSYLDRVGQPQHF.

This clonotype occurred a few times. The chain links TRBV6-1 to TRBJ1-1; D is unresolved. V gave up 0 bases and J gave up 1 base, with 6 bases separating them. In germline, CDR1 is MNHNS, CDR2 SASEGT. The CDR3 has 14 residues. CDR3 in amino acids: CASSEAWGNTEAFF. CDR3 bases: TGTGCCAGCAGTGAAGCATGGGGGAACACTGAAGCTTTCTTT.

V usage is TRBV20-1 and J usage is TRBJ2-1; TRBD1 matches at 9 bases. The CDR3 covers 15 residues. CDR1 is DFQATT, CDR2 SNEGSKA, per germline (reference sequence). The V and J ends lost 5 bases and 6 bases, in that order; junction bases with no gene match: 11. The CDR3 region is CSARWTGTGTNEQFF. The CDR3 nucleotides are TGCAGTGCTCGCTGGACCGGGACAGGGACCAATGAGCAGTTCTTC.

This rearrangement joins TRBV5-1 to TRBJ2-2; 7 nucleotides align to TRBD1. Germline V CDR1 and CDR2: SGHRS, YFSETQ. The CDR3 consists of 15 residues. With 4 bases clipped from V and 2 bases from J, the junction kept 5 bases outside the gene matches. CDR3 in amino acids: CASSRQGGNTGELFF. CDR3 sequence (DNA): TGCGCCAGCAGCCGACAGGGTGGAAACACCGGGGAGCTGTTTTTT.

The V gene is TRBV4-3, the J gene TRBJ2-5, with D perhaps given as TRBD1 or TRBD2 (5 bases each). The CDR3 loop spans 13 amino acids. Germline V gene sequence: CDR1 LGHNA, CDR2 YSLEER. Trimming took 0 bases from V and 9 from J, leaving 11 bases between them. Written as DNA, the CDR3 is TGCGCCAGCAGCCAAGAATCGAGAGGGGCCCAGTACTTC. Amino acids: CASSQESRGAQYF.